Presented here are 14 T cell receptor beta chains from one specimen sequenced in a study of memory CD4+ T cells and cytomegalovirus serostatus. Sequencing used immunoSEQ multiplex PCR; TCRdb keeps in-frame clones, though not all of them. Among 60,000 to 75,000 clones listed, over 60% were seen once. The sort gate was single viable CD3+CD4+CD8-CD45RO+ cells for memory CD4+ T cells. The sequenced sample consisted of memory CD4+ T cells from blood. These receptors all stem from an adult in good health and CMV-seronegative. Some clones in this sample may be carry-over from other donors' samples.

The chain employs TRBV6-5 and TRBJ2-2, with 7 nucleotides matching TRBD1. Germline V CDR1 and CDR2: MNHEY, SVGAGI. The CDR3 is made up of 16 amino acids. V trimming: 2 bases; J trimming: 5 bases; junction bases outside the gene matches: 8. For the CDR3, the DNA is TGTGCCAGCAGTTACGACACGGGACAGCTAACCGGGGAGCTGTTTTTT. It is translated as CASSYDTGQLTGELFF.

This chain uses TRBV19 with TRBJ2-6; TRBD2 agrees at 11 bases. J gave up 2 bases and V 3 bases, and 3 bases lay outside the gene matches. CDR1 is LNHDA, CDR2 SQIVND, per germline (reference sequence). The CDR3 sequence is 17 residues long. The CDR3 sequence: CASSMTSGVAGANVLTF. As DNA, the CDR3 is TGTGCCAGTAGTATGACTAGCGGGGTGGCTGGGGCCAACGTCCTGACTTTC.

Only one count was recorded for this clone. The rearrangement uses TRBV21-1 and TRBJ2-2; the D segment call TRBD1 is taken from the table without a DNA check. TRBV21-1 is a listed pseudogene. CDR3 size: 19 residues. The CDR3 DNA reads TGTGCCAGCAGCAAAGCGCTAAGAGGGGGTCCCACGAACACCGGGGAGCTGTTTTTT. Its protein product is CASSKALRGGPTNTGELFF.

This chain links TRBV7-9 with TRBJ1-1; D is unclear. Germline CDR1 is SEHNR and CDR2 is FQNEAQ (reference sequence). The CDR3 consists of 15 residues. V dropped 3 bases and J dropped 4 bases, with 15 bases sitting between them. The DNA for the CDR3 is TGTGCCAGCAGCTTTTTGGACCGCTGGGCCACTGAAGCTTTCTTT. This encodes CASSFLDRWATEAFF.

The J gene is TRBJ1-1, the V gene TRBV11-2, with 8 positions matching TRBD1. This CDR3 is 15 amino acids long. Germline assignment: CDR1 SGHAT and CDR2 FQNNGV. V dropped 5 bases and J dropped 1; count of bases not matched to a gene: 6. The CDR3 DNA is TGTGCCAGCAGCAGCTGGACAGGGACGAACACTGAAGCTTTCTTT. It codes for CASSSWTGTNTEAFF.

The chain uses TRBV7-2 and TRBJ2-1; D is possibly TRBD1 (6 bases). The CDR3 length is 17 residues. The germline V and J ends were trimmed by 5 bases and 4 bases, with 21 bases remaining between them. CDR1 SGHTA and CDR2 FQGNSA come from the germline V gene. The CDR3 sequence is CASSPSTGSTPYNEQFF. As DNA, the CDR3 is TGTGCCAGCAGCCCCAGCACAGGGTCCACCCCTTACAATGAGCAGTTCTTC.

This clone was counted a single time. The rearrangement uses TRBV6-4 and TRBJ2-2, with D unclear. Per germline, CDR1 MRHNA and CDR2 SNTAGT. V lost 6 bases to trimming and J lost 0 bases, with 8 bases between them. The CDR3 consists of 14 residues. In nucleotides, the CDR3 is TGTGCCAGCAGAGAAGCTGCGAACACCGGGGAGCTGTTTTTT. It is translated as CASREAANTGELFF.

This clone has a single count. J is TRBJ1-1 and V is TRBV5-5; D is unclear. This CDR3 contains 16 residues. Looked up from germline, CDR1 is SGHKS and CDR2 is YYEKEE (reference sequence). Trimming cost V 0 bases and J 8 bases, with 20 bases left between them. The CDR3 DNA is TGTGCCAGCAGCTTGGCCGTGCGGTCTTTGGATGCAGAAGCTTTCTTT. It translates to CASSLAVRSLDAEAFF.

The V call is TRBV7-2, the J call TRBJ2-5, with 12 positions matching TRBD1. CDR1 is SGHTA and CDR2 is FQGNSA in the germline V gene. J lost 5 bases, V lost 5 bases, and 9 bases had no gene match. This CDR3 contains 16 residues. CDR3 protein: CASSMSGQGAFETQYF. In DNA form, the CDR3 reads TGTGCCAGCAGCATGTCGGGACAGGGGGCGTTCGAGACCCAGTACTTC.

V gene TRBV5-8 combines with J gene TRBJ1-5; 7 bases agree with TRBD1. The CDR3 runs to 14 residues. V shed 4 bases, J shed 3 bases, and the junction held 4 bases outside the gene matches. From germline, CDR1 is SGHTS and CDR2 YDEGEE. The CDR3 nucleotides read TGTGCCAGCAGCCTCAGGGGGTTCAATCAGCCCCAGCATTTT. It translates to CASSLRGFNQPQHF.

The V and J genes are TRBV28 and TRBJ1-5; D is possibly TRBD1 (5 bases). Trimming stripped 6 bases from V and 6 bases from J, with 12 bases between. This CDR3 is 13 amino acids long. Germline V gene data show CDR1 as MDHEN and CDR2 as SYDVKM. CDR3 residues: CASSPGGVQPQHF. CDR3 DNA: TGTGCCAGCAGCCCCGGGGGGGTTCAGCCCCAGCATTTT.

The genes are TRBV28 and TRBJ2-7; D may match TRBD1 or TRBD2 (6 bases each). This CDR3 has 16 residues. Trimming removed 6 bases from V and 7 bases from J, with 25 bases in between. In germline, CDR1 is MDHEN, CDR2 SYDVKM. DNA of the CDR3: TGTGCCAGCAGCCAAGACAGGAGGGGAATTCGGGGTGAGCAGTACTTC. This encodes CASSQDRRGIRGEQYF.

In this sample, this clone turned up once. The chain combines TRBV29-1 with TRBJ2-3; D is unclear. Per the germline V gene, CDR1 is SQVTM and CDR2 is ANQGSEA. This CDR3 has 12 residues. The germline V and J ends were trimmed by 7 bases and 6 bases, with 14 bases remaining between them. The CDR3, as DNA: TGCAGCGGGCAGCCGCCCGGGGATACGCAGTATTTT. It specifies CSGQPPGDTQYF.

The chain links TRBV19 to TRBJ1-1; tentatively, D is TRBD1 (6 bases). This CDR3 has 14 amino acids. Germline V gene data show CDR1 as LNHDA and CDR2 as SQIVND (reference sequence). V lost 6 bases and J 5 bases, leaving 16 bases between the germline ends. The CDR3 DNA follows: TGTGCCAGTAGGACGGGACAACGAAGTACTGAAGCTTTCTTT. Residues: CASRTGQRSTEAFF.